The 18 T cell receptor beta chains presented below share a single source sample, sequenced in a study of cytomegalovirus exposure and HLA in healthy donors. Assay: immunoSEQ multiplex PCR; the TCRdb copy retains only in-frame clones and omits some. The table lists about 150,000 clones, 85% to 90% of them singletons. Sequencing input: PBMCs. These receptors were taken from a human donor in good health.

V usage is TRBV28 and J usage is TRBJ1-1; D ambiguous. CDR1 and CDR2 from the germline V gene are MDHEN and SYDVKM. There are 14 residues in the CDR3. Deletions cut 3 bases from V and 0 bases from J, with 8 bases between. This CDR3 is CASSLSSLNTEAFF. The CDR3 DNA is TGTGCCAGCAGTTTGTCGTCCCTGAACACTGAAGCTTTCTTT.

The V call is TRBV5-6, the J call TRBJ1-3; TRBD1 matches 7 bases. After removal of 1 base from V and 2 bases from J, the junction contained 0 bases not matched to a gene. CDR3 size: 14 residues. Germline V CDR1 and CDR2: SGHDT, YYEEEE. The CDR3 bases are TGTGCCAGCAGCTTGAGGGGGCCTGGAAACACCATATATTTT. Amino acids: CASSLRGPGNTIYF.

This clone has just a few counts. The CDR3 region is CASRNRATYEQYF. CDR3 DNA sequence: TGTGCCAGCAGGAACAGGGCCACCTACGAGCAGTACTTC. This chain uses TRBV27 with TRBJ2-7, with D perhaps TRBD1 (6 bases). Trimming shortened V by 6 bases and J by 2 bases, and 11 bases separated the two germline ends. Germline loops: CDR1 MNHEY, CDR2 SMNVEV (reference sequence). The CDR3 loop spans 13 amino acids.

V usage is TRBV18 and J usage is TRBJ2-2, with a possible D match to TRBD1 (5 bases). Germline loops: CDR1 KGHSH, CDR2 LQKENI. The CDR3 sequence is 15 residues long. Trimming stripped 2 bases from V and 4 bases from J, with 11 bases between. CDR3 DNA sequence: TGTGCCAGCTCACCAATAGGGGCGTTCACCGGGGAGCTGTTTTTT. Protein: CASSPIGAFTGELFF.

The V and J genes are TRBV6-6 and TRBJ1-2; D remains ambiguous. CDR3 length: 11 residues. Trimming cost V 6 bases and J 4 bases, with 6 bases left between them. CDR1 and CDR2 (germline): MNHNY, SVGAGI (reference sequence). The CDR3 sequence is CASRNFYGYTF. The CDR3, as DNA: TGTGCCAGCAGGAACTTCTATGGCTACACCTTC.

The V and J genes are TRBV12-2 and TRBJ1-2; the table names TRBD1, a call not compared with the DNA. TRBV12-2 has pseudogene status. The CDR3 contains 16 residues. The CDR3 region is CASRLVWLGHQYGYTF. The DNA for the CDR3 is TGTGCAAGTCGCTTAGTTTGGCTGGGACACCAGTATGGCTACACCTTC.

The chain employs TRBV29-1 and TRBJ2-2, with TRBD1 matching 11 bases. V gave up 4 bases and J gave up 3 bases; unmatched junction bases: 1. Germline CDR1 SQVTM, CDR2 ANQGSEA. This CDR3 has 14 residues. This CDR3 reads CSVGTGGYTGELFF. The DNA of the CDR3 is TGCAGCGTTGGGACAGGGGGCTACACCGGGGAGCTGTTTTTT.

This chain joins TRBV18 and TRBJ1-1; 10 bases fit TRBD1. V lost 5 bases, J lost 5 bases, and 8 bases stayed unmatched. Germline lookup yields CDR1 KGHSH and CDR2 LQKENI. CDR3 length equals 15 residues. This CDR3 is CASSNMTGGTTEAFF. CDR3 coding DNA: TGTGCCAGCTCAAACATGACAGGGGGCACGACTGAAGCTTTCTTT. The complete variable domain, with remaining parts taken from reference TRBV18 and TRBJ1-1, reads NAGVMQNPRHLVRRRGQEARLRCSPMKGHSHVYWYRQLPEEGLKFMVYLQKENIIDESGMPKERFSAEFPKEGPSILRIQQVVRGDSAAYFCASSNMTGGTTEAFFGQGTRLTVV.

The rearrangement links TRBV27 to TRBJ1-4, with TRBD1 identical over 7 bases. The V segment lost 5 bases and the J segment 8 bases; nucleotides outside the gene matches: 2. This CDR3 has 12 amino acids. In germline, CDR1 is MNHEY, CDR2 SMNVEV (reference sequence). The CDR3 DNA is TGTGCCAGCAGTGTACAGGGGGAAAAACTGTTTTTT. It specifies CASSVQGEKLFF.

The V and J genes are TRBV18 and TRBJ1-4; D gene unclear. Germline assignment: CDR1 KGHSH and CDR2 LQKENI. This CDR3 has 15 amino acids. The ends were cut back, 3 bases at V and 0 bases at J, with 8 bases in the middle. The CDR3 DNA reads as TGTGCCAGCTCACCGACGACACCAACTAATGAAAAACTGTTTTTT. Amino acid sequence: CASSPTTPTNEKLFF.

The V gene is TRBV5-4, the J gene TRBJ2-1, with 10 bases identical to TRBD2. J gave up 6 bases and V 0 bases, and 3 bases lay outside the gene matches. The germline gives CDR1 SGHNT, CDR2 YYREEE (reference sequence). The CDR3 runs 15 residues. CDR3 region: CASSLVLAGFNEQFF. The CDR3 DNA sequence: TGTGCCAGCAGCTTGGTACTAGCGGGATTCAATGAGCAGTTCTTC.

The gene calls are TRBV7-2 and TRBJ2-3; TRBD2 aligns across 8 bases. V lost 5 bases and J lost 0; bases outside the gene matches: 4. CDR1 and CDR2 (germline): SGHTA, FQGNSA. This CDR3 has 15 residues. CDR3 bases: TGTGCCAGCAGCCCGAGGACTAGCAGCACAGATACGCAGTATTTT. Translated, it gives CASSPRTSSTDTQYF.

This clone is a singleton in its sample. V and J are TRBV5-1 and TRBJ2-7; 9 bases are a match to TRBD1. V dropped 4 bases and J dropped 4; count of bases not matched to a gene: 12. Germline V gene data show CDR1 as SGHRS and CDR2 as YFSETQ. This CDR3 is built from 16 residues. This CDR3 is CASSENTGGGMYEQYF. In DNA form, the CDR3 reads TGCGCCAGCAGCGAAAACACAGGGGGCGGCATGTACGAGCAGTACTTC. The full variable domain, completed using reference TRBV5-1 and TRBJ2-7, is KAGVTQTPRYLIKTRGQQVTLSCSPISGHRSVSWYQQTPGQGLQFLFEYFSETQRNKGNFPGRFSGRQFSNSRSEMNVSTLELGDSALYLCASSENTGGGMYEQYFGPGTRLTVT.

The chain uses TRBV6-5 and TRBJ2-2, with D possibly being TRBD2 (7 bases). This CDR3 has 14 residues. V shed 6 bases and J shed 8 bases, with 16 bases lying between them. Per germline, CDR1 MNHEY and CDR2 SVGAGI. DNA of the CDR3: TGTGCCAGCAGAAGGGGGGGTTTCGGAGGGGAGCTGTTTTTT. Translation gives CASRRGGFGGELFF.

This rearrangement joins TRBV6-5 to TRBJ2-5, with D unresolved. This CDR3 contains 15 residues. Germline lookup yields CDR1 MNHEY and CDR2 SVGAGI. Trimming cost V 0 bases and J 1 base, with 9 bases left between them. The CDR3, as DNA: TGTGCCAGCAGTTACTCGTTTGGGCTCCAAGAGACCCAGTACTTC. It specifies CASSYSFGLQETQYF.

The CDR3 coding sequence is TGTGCCAGCACTCCAGCAGCAGCGGGAGGTCTCGAGCAGTACTTC. Translation gives CASTPAAAGGLEQYF. The chain couples TRBV28 to TRBJ2-7, with 9 bases lining up with TRBD2. CDR1 is MDHEN, CDR2 SYDVKM, per germline. The CDR3 has 15 residues. Unmatched junction bases numbered 13, after V lost 7 bases and J lost 6 bases.

CDR3 region: CASRLSSGNTIYF. The CDR3 region has the DNA TGTGCCAGCCGACTTAGCTCTGGAAACACCATATATTTT. The chain couples TRBV5-4 to TRBJ1-3; no reliable D call. The V and J ends lost 7 bases and 0 bases respectively, with 8 bases between them. The CDR3 totals 13 residues. The germline gives CDR1 SGHNT, CDR2 YYREEE (reference sequence).

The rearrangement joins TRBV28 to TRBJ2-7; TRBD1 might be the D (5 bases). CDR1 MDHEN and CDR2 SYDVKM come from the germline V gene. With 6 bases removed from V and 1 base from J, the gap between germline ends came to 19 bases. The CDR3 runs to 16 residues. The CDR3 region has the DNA TGTGCCAGCAGCCTGCCGATCCCCAGGGCATCCTACGAGCAGTACTTC. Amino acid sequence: CASSLPIPRASYEQYF. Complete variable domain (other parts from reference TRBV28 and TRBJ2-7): DVKVTQSSRYLVKRTGEKVFLECVQDMDHENMFWYRQDPGLGLRLIYFSYDVKMKEKGDIPEGYSVSREKKERFSLILESASTNQTSMYLCASSLPIPRASYEQYFGPGTRLTVT.